The T cell receptor (beta chain) described here comes from a study of liver allograft versus peripheral blood T cells. Study overall: A comparison was made between T cell receptor repertoires in transplanted livers and those in recipients' peripheral blood.

TCRdb reprocessed the reads with MiXCR, giving one entry per CDR3 protein. The sample carries about 5,600 distinct CDR3 sequences, over 12% recorded once. General observations from the study: T cell receptor repertoires inside liver allografts reportedly differed from those in peripheral blood.

By sample fraction, this clonotype is medium-sized. Its antigen remains unknown. The TCR comes from a human patient who had a liver transplant. Some T cells may be graft donor cells.

As DNA, the CDR3 is TGTGCCAGCAGTTCCGAAAGGGGGGCTAGCGGGAGAAGATACGAGCAGTACTTC. Translation gives CASSSERGASGRRYEQYF. This chain links TRBV6-5 with TRBJ2-7; 10 bases agree with TRBD2. The CDR3 consists of 18 residues. V lost 4 bases, J lost 4 bases, and 16 bases stayed unmatched. In germline, CDR1 is MNHEY, CDR2 SVGAGI.